A selection of T cell receptor beta chains follows, all from one sample in a study of T cell clones after liver transplantation. Only in-frame clones appear in the TCRdb table, and some are missing; sequencing was by immunoSEQ multiplex PCR. The sample gives tens of thousands of clones, roughly two thirds of which show up once; 15% is in the top ten. The sequenced sample was CD4+ T cells from blood, obtained before liver transplant. Receptors were obtained from a human donor who received a liver transplant. Both conserved end residues are trimmed from each CDR3.

cdr3_length,v_call,j_call,cdr3_aa
12,TRBV11-3,TRBJ2-7,ASSLASGEYEQY
16,TRBV5-5,TRBJ1-1,ASSSILQGSVMNTEAF
12,TRBV5-1,TRBJ1-3,ASRREEPGNTIY
12,TRBV6-6,TRBJ1-1,ASSLGGGSTEAF
11,TRBV19,TRBJ2-2,ASSRMGPGELF
13,TRBV6-1,TRBJ2-1,ASKPGDRGSGEQF
9,TRBV19,TRBJ2-5,ASSPKETQY
14,TRBV9,TRBJ2-3,ASSVGELAGTDTQY
14,TRBV9,TRBJ1-3,ASSVEGRGYGNTIY
14,TRBV9,TRBJ2-1,ASSAGGTGVVDEQF
13,TRBV6-4,TRBJ2-1,ASSLDSGGLNEQF
11,TRBV11-3,TRBJ2-7,ASSPGQSYEQY
14,TRBV6-1,TRBJ2-7,ASSEALAGGSYEQY
12,TRBV28,TRBJ2-3,ASKGGALTDTQY
14,TRBV10-3,TRBJ2-3,AISGGQDPSTDTQY
14,TRBV27,TRBJ2-7,ASSTFAGGPSYEQY
13,TRBV11-3,TRBJ2-3,ASSGSGGYTDTQY
15,TRBV5-4,TRBJ2-2,ASSLVGGGSRTGELF
13,TRBV28,TRBJ2-1,ASSLPSLGYNEQF
12,TRBV19,TRBJ1-1,ASSIRGVNTEAF
13,TRBV6-5,TRBJ2-7,ASRTGTGDTYEQY
11,TRBV7-8,TRBJ1-5,ASSLQGDQPQH
13,TRBV10-3,TRBJ1-1,AISESPGVNTEAF
12,TRBV6-5,TRBJ1-2,ASSGDRRGYGYT
15,TRBV5-1,TRBJ2-6,ASSRTGGSSGANVLT
14,TRBV4-2,TRBJ2-3,ASSQVTSGATDTQY
13,TRBV7-6,TRBJ1-5,ASSLGTGGNQPQH
14,TRBV28,TRBJ2-3,ASSPLGGLGTDTQY
12,TRBV30,TRBJ2-7,AWSSGTGYSEQY
10,TRBV2,TRBJ2-7,ASSATGYEQY
13,TRBV6-5,TRBJ1-1,ASSYNDRVNTEAF
12,TRBV6-6,TRBJ1-2,ASSYQTGPSGYT
13,TRBV6-5,TRBJ1-2,ASRKQGANNYGYT
11,TRBV29-1,TRBJ1-1,SVRDRGGTEAF
11,TRBV27,TRBJ1-1,ASSLRETTEAF
13,TRBV5-4,TRBJ2-3,ASSFGGVGGDTQY
14,TRBV9,TRBJ1-2,ASSVEQGGDIGGYT